This TCR beta chain was captured in a study of shared clonotypes between healthy human individuals (dated by TCRdb to about 2020). The study in broad terms: The cohort included three men and two women between 18 and 49 years of age. For each donor, CD4 naive and CD4 memory were each run on three plates, CD8 naive on two plates, and CD8 memory on one plate. Per donor, leukapheresis produced somewhere between about 0.9 and 9 billion PBMCs. To estimate repertoire size and how much clonotypes are shared between individuals, the study performed deep sequencing of blood TCR repertoires from about five healthy adults. To increase sequencing depth and limit assay-specific biases, different laboratories used diverse techniques to prepare libraries and sequence TCR repertoires. Paper-wide results and their limitations: Even with the large sequencing depth, rarefaction of the sorted-subset datasets indicated that sequencing was incomplete. Larger estimated clonotype richness was generally found for naive subsets than for memory subsets. Because the study included only a small number of donors, the genetic and exposure-history diversity represented was limited. Compared with non-shared clonotypes, clonotypes shared by all four sorted-subset donors had higher generation probabilities. Pairwise subsampling indicated that sequencing depth was expected to affect the degree of clonotype sharing among donors. When several donors were compared, the shared fraction of clonotypes was around 5% for naive CD4, 3% to 4% for naive CD8, 2.3% for memory CD4, and 0.4% for memory CD8. Sampling was restricted to blood, and TCR repertoires in tissue are likely to differ from TCR repertoires in blood.

To note about this clone: Its antigen is currently not known. One base away there is no much larger clone; base qualities are not given.

TCR CDR3 regions were amplified from genomic DNA by multiplex PCR using the deep immunoSEQ assay. Genomic DNA extracted from each cell subset was distributed evenly over all wells of several immunoSEQ 96-well plates, and each plate served as one replicate. For sorted subsets, approximately 210 ng of genomic DNA, equivalent to 25,000 to 30,000 T cell genomes, went into each replicate PCR. The purified libraries were quantified using a Qubit 3.0 fluorometer, sized with a Bioanalyzer 2100, and then quantified again using the KAPA Library Quantification kit. Each immunoSEQ 96-well plate was sequenced on its own single-read 150-cycle Illumina NextSeq 550 flow cell. From the authors' description of their analysis: Because only junctional sequences without quality scores were contained in the immunoSEQ output, filtering matching that applied to full-length reads could not be performed. To assign V/J genes and CDR3, sequences were annotated against IMGT germline references using PyIR, a Python wrapper for IgBLAST v1.9. Reads were filtered out if the reads had weak V/J assignments (E-value above 1e-6), no CDR3, stop codons, out-of-frame junctions, or ambiguous translated residues. V3J clonotypes were defined as sequences sharing an identical inferred V gene, J gene, and CDR3 amino acid sequence. To compute the percentage overlap between repertoires, the number of shared unique clonotypes was divided by the size of the smaller repertoire. Repertoire richness was assessed with RTK rarefaction, the Chao1 estimator, and Recon v2.1 estimates of unobserved clonotypes. Generation probabilities for all TCRbeta clonotypes obtained by the gDNA method from a handful of donors were computed using OLGA. TCRdb's version of the immuneACCESS table is confined to in-frame rearrangements and falls short of the full clone set. An unresolved V gene accounts for under half of the shortfall where checked; the remainder is of unknown origin. That table furnishes V, J and clone size, whereas the DNA furnished D and trimming. This sample has approximately 2.1 million clones in its table, and 90% to 95% of those were observed once. The ten largest account for 0.35% to 0.45% of the sample.

The donors were healthy, HIV-negative adults with no recently reported acute infections or vaccinations. Every donor was a Caucasian adult residing in Nashville, Tennessee, USA. CD4+ T cells were enriched through magnetic negative selection, after which naive cells were positively selected on CD45RA and the remaining negative fraction served as the memory subset. After blood collection by leukapheresis, PBMCs were isolated using Ficoll-Histopaque density gradient centrifugation and then cryopreserved in the vapor phase of liquid nitrogen. Analytical flow cytometry was used to check the purity and quantity of every magnetically sorted T cell population. From each sorted fraction, genomic DNA was isolated and quantified by UV absorbance on a Nanodrop 2000c. The sequenced sample was naive CD4+ T cells from PBMCs. This specimen's cell subset or site label, interpreted: CD45RA+ positively selected. The source of this sequence is a man aged 18 to 30 in good health. Some clones in this sample may be carry-over from other donors' samples.

The encoded CDR3 is CASTRVDRGFLKVFF. The DNA sequence reads TGTGCCAGCACCCGGGTGGACAGGGGCTTCCTCAAAGTGTTTTTT. The chain employs TRBV6-1 and TRBJ1-4; 9 bases in the middle match TRBD1. Trimming removed 7 bases from V and 15 bases from J; the gene matches leave 18 bases unexplained. Reading from cysteine to phenylalanine, the CDR3 counts 15 amino acids. The only DNA kept is the CDR3, 45 bases in frame from the first base. CDR1 and CDR2 are read off the germline V gene as MNHNS and SASEGT.